This T cell receptor (beta chain) comes out of a study of early T cells in non-severe SARS-CoV-2 infection. As for the study in general: Chains were not paired, and sequencing was done on bulk RNA from unsorted whole blood.

CDR3 length: 14 residues. V lost 5 bases, J lost 8 bases, and 9 bases stayed unmatched. CDR1 and CDR2 from the germline V gene are MNHNS and SASEGT. In the library, individual cDNA molecules carried attached unique molecular identifiers. From the 5' RACE reads, TCRdb called clonotypes with MiXCR, one entry per CDR3 protein. The repertoire has 100,000 to 150,000 distinct CDR3 sequences, 14% to 15% of them found once; the top ten carry 20% to 25%. The clonotype was recovered from an adult who was a healthcare worker with PCR-confirmed SARS-CoV-2 infection or an uninfected control (not recorded which). The rearrangement joins TRBV6-1 to TRBJ2-1; 7 nucleotides match TRBD1. Sample: whole blood. For the CDR3, the DNA is TGTGCCAGCAGTTACCGGACAGGTTGGGATGAGCAGTTCTTC. Translating gives CASSYRTGWDEQFF.